The rows below give T cell receptor beta chains drawn from one sample of a study of vaccination effects on CD4 cells after COVID-19. Data came from immunoSEQ multiplex PCR; TCRdb stores just in-frame clones and leaves some out. The table records about 45,000 clones, 65% to 70% of them present only once. Their antigen targets remain unknown. The sequenced sample was CD4+ T cells from PBMCs cultured with a peptide pool, obtained before COVID-19 vaccination. These receptors were obtained from a human donor who had a prior SARS-CoV-2 infection. Each CDR3 is given with its conserved first and last residue. The D gene is left open where the match is weak. Size tells how often a clone was seen (once, few, many) or the class of an expanded clone, and some rows leave it out.

v_call: TRBV15; j_call: TRBJ2-3; clone_size: -; d_call: TRBD1; cdr3_aa: CATSRARDRVTDTQYF; cdr3_nt: TGTGCCACCAGCAGAGCAAGGGACAGGGTAACAGATACGCAGTATTTT
v_call: TRBV7-6; j_call: TRBJ1-4; clone_size: -; d_call: -; cdr3_aa: CASKSGALNEKLFF; cdr3_nt: TGTGCCAGCAAATCGGGCGCACTTAATGAAAAACTGTTTTTT
v_call: TRBV24-1; j_call: TRBJ2-5; clone_size: -; d_call: -; cdr3_aa: CATRGGTVKKETQYF; cdr3_nt: TGTGCCACCCGCGGAGGGACAGTCAAGAAAGAGACCCAGTACTTC
v_call: TRBV11-3; j_call: TRBJ1-1; clone_size: -; d_call: -; cdr3_aa: CASSLDLNTEAFF; cdr3_nt: TGTGCCAGCAGCTTAGATTTAAACACTGAAGCTTTCTTT
v_call: TRBV15; j_call: TRBJ2-5; clone_size: -; d_call: TRBD1; cdr3_aa: CATSRGDREETQYF; cdr3_nt: TGTGCCACCAGCAGGGGGGACAGGGAAGAGACCCAGTACTTC
v_call: TRBV2; j_call: TRBJ1-3; clone_size: -; d_call: -; cdr3_aa: CASSENRIIGIYF; cdr3_nt: TGTGCCAGCAGTGAAAACAGGATCATAGGGATATATTTT
v_call: TRBV7-9; j_call: TRBJ2-3; clone_size: few; d_call: -; cdr3_aa: CASSLGEVGYF; cdr3_nt: TGTGCCAGCAGCTTAGGCGAGGTAGGGTATTTT
v_call: TRBV2; j_call: TRBJ2-5; clone_size: -; d_call: -; cdr3_aa: CASSEYETQYF; cdr3_nt: TGTGCCAGCAGTGAATACGAGACCCAGTACTTC
v_call: TRBV4-1; j_call: TRBJ2-3; clone_size: -; d_call: TRBD2; cdr3_aa: CASSHTRNPGLAGGPDTDTQYF; cdr3_nt: TGCGCCAGCAGCCACACCAGAAACCCGGGACTAGCGGGGGGGCCCGACACAGATACGCAGTATTTT
v_call: TRBV11-3; j_call: TRBJ2-3; clone_size: -; d_call: TRBD2; cdr3_aa: CASSQSSGWDTQYF; cdr3_nt: TGTGCCAGCAGCCAATCTAGCGGATGGGATACGCAGTATTTT
v_call: TRBV19; j_call: TRBJ2-7; clone_size: -; d_call: -; cdr3_aa: CASRDPWNEQYF; cdr3_nt: TGTGCCAGTAGGGACCCCTGGAACGAGCAGTACTTC
v_call: TRBV6-1; j_call: TRBJ1-5; clone_size: -; d_call: -; cdr3_aa: CASSEKGVGHFNQPQHF; cdr3_nt: TGTGCCAGCAGTGAAAAGGGAGTCGGACACTTCAATCAGCCCCAGCATTTT
v_call: TRBV5-1; j_call: TRBJ2-3; clone_size: -; d_call: -; cdr3_aa: CASSGGQTDTQYF; cdr3_nt: TGCGCCAGCAGCGGTGGACAGACAGATACGCAGTATTTT
v_call: TRBV2; j_call: TRBJ2-6; clone_size: -; d_call: TRBD1; cdr3_aa: CASSQQGVGANVLTF; cdr3_nt: TGTGCCAGCAGTCAACAGGGGGTAGGGGCCAACGTCCTGACTTTC
v_call: TRBV11-3; j_call: TRBJ2-2; clone_size: once; d_call: TRBD1; cdr3_aa: CASRSTFGTGGNTGELFF; cdr3_nt: TGTGCCAGCAGATCCACTTTTGGGACAGGGGGTAACACCGGGGAGCTGTTTTTT
v_call: TRBV6-2/TRBV6-3; j_call: TRBJ2-6; clone_size: -; d_call: -; cdr3_aa: CASSYTGSGANVLTF; cdr3_nt: TGTGCCAGCAGTTATACAGGGTCTGGGGCCAACGTCCTGACTTTC
v_call: TRBV6-1; j_call: TRBJ1-4; clone_size: -; d_call: -; cdr3_aa: CASSDIRQREKLFF; cdr3_nt: TGTGCCAGCAGTGACATACGACAAAGGGAAAAACTGTTTTTT
v_call: TRBV6-5; j_call: TRBJ2-3; clone_size: -; d_call: -; cdr3_aa: CASSYSTLTPTQYF; cdr3_nt: TGTGCCAGCAGTTACTCTACTCTCACACCTACGCAGTATTTT
v_call: TRBV6-2/TRBV6-3; j_call: TRBJ1-1; clone_size: -; d_call: -; cdr3_aa: CASSPTREFEAFF; cdr3_nt: TGTGCCAGCAGCCCGACTAGGGAGTTTGAAGCTTTCTTT